This T cell receptor beta chain was profiled in a study of CD8 T cells in ankylosing spondylitis. Study conclusions and caveats: A CD8+ phenotype characterized the disease-linked clones, which were relatively rare in peripheral blood. Roughly eight highly homologous variants made up a TCR beta motif that seemed to typify ankylosing spondylitis blood.

About this clonotype: Its antigen is unidentified.

With molecular barcodes, quantitative 5'-RACE was used to make the TCR beta libraries. TCRdb redid the calling of the 5' RACE reads with MiXCR, one entry per CDR3 protein. The data hold roughly 150,000 distinct CDR3 sequences, with under 35% observed a single time. The V segment lost 6 bases and the J segment 6 bases; nucleotides outside the gene matches: 3. CDR3 length: 13 amino acids. The TCR comes from a male donor with ankylosing spondylitis. The chain uses TRBV12-3 or TRBV12-4 and TRBJ2-7; TRBD2 matches 12 bases. The sequencing input was synovial fluid, either unsorted or a sorted T cell fraction (not recorded which). CDR3 DNA: TGTGCCAGCAGACCGACTAGCGGGAGCGAGCAGTACTTC. This codes for CASRPTSGSEQYF.